The rows below give T cell receptor beta chains drawn from one sample of a study of OX40 agonist ivuxolimab in advanced cancers. The repertoire was sequenced with immunoSEQ multiplex PCR; TCRdb's copy has only in-frame clones and lacks some. This table holds over 50,000 clones, 92% found once. The starting material was CD4+ or CD8+ T cells sorted from blood, obtained in a trial of the OX40 agonist ivuxolimab. The receptors derive from an adult with an advanced solid tumor such as melanoma, head and neck, liver or kidney cancer. Both conserved end residues are part of each CDR3. The order of the fields is V gene, D gene, clone size, J gene, CDR3 protein, CDR3 DNA. A D gene is named only where the DNA matches it firmly. Part of the rows lack a size; the others show once, few, many or a class for expanded clones.

V gene: TRBV5-5
D gene: NA
clone size: NA
J gene: TRBJ2-1
CDR3 protein: CASISGLNEQFF
CDR3 DNA: TGTGCCAGCATTTCCGGCCTCAATGAGCAGTTCTTC

V gene: TRBV4-2
D gene: TRBD2
clone size: NA
J gene: TRBJ2-7
CDR3 protein: CASSQLLGGAIGEQYF
CDR3 DNA: TGTGCCAGCAGCCAGCTACTCGGGGGGGCCATTGGCGAGCAGTACTTC

V gene: TRBV28
D gene: NA
clone size: NA
J gene: TRBJ1-1
CDR3 protein: CASSFYTEAFF
CDR3 DNA: TGTGCCAGCAGTTTTTACACTGAAGCTTTCTTT

V gene: TRBV2
D gene: TRBD1
clone size: NA
J gene: TRBJ1-1
CDR3 protein: CASKRTGGPEAFF
CDR3 DNA: TGTGCCAGCAAAAGGACAGGTGGTCCTGAAGCTTTCTTT

V gene: TRBV9
D gene: NA
clone size: NA
J gene: TRBJ1-3
CDR3 protein: CASSVYGSGNTIYF
CDR3 DNA: TGTGCCAGCAGCGTGTACGGCTCTGGAAACACCATATATTTT

V gene: TRBV19
D gene: NA
clone size: NA
J gene: TRBJ2-3
CDR3 protein: CASSIDRPSRGYITQYF
CDR3 DNA: TGTGCCAGTAGTATAGATCGCCCTAGCCGAGGTTATATTACGCAGTATTTT

V gene: TRBV28
D gene: NA
clone size: NA
J gene: TRBJ1-6
CDR3 protein: CASSASWEDSPLHF
CDR3 DNA: TGTGCCAGCAGTGCGAGCTGGGAGGACTCACCCCTCCACTTT

V gene: TRBV7-2
D gene: NA
clone size: NA
J gene: TRBJ2-3
CDR3 protein: CASRDTPGAQYF
CDR3 DNA: TGTGCCAGCAGGGATACCCCGGGGGCGCAGTATTTT

V gene: TRBV2
D gene: NA
clone size: few
J gene: TRBJ1-1
CDR3 protein: CASRTTGGEAFF
CDR3 DNA: TGTGCCAGCAGAACGACAGGAGGTGAAGCTTTCTTT

V gene: TRBV6-1
D gene: NA
clone size: NA
J gene: TRBJ2-1
CDR3 protein: CASGGLAVYNEQFF
CDR3 DNA: TGTGCCAGCGGCGGCCTAGCAGTCTACAATGAGCAGTTCTTC

V gene: TRBV6-4
D gene: NA
clone size: medium-sized
J gene: TRBJ2-3
CDR3 protein: CASSTRPTDTQYF
CDR3 DNA: TGTGCCAGCAGTACAAGACCCACAGATACGCAGTATTTT

V gene: TRBV6-5
D gene: NA
clone size: NA
J gene: TRBJ1-3
CDR3 protein: CASSRTGPGNTIYF
CDR3 DNA: TGTGCCAGCAGTCGTACAGGGCCTGGAAACACCATATATTTT

V gene: TRBV14
D gene: NA
clone size: NA
J gene: TRBJ1-2
CDR3 protein: CASSQERVGYNYGYTF
CDR3 DNA: TGTGCCAGCAGCCAAGAGAGAGTAGGGTATAACTATGGCTACACCTTC

V gene: TRBV5-4
D gene: NA
clone size: once
J gene: TRBJ2-1
CDR3 protein: CASSYPGTNNEQFF
CDR3 DNA: TGTGCCAGCAGCTATCCCGGGACGAACAATGAGCAGTTCTTC

V gene: TRBV6-5
D gene: TRBD2
clone size: NA
J gene: TRBJ2-1
CDR3 protein: CASTYGGGPGNEQFF
CDR3 DNA: TGTGCCAGCACTTACGGGGGAGGGCCGGGCAATGAGCAGTTCTTC

V gene: TRBV4-3
D gene: NA
clone size: NA
J gene: TRBJ2-2
CDR3 protein: CASSPTVNTGELFF
CDR3 DNA: TGCGCCAGCAGCCCCACAGTGAACACCGGGGAGCTGTTTTTT

V gene: TRBV7-9
D gene: TRBD2
clone size: NA
J gene: TRBJ2-1
CDR3 protein: CASSLSAGGDNEQFF
CDR3 DNA: TGTGCCAGCAGCTTATCGGCGGGAGGCGACAATGAGCAGTTCTTC

V gene: TRBV7-9
D gene: NA
clone size: NA
J gene: TRBJ1-1
CDR3 protein: CASSLGTEAFF
CDR3 DNA: TGTGCCAGCAGCTTAGGCACTGAAGCTTTCTTT

V gene: TRBV12-5
D gene: NA
clone size: NA
J gene: TRBJ2-5
CDR3 protein: CASGLEGETQYF
CDR3 DNA: TGTGCTAGTGGTTTGGAGGGAGAGACCCAGTACTTC

V gene: TRBV6-5
D gene: NA
clone size: once
J gene: TRBJ2-7
CDR3 protein: CASSSILGLEQYF
CDR3 DNA: TGTGCCAGCAGTTCCATTTTGGGACTTGAGCAGTACTTC

V gene: TRBV11-2
D gene: NA
clone size: NA
J gene: TRBJ2-5
CDR3 protein: CASSFWGATQETQYF
CDR3 DNA: TGTGCCAGCAGCTTTTGGGGCGCCACCCAAGAGACCCAGTACTTC

V gene: TRBV4-3
D gene: NA
clone size: NA
J gene: TRBJ1-6
CDR3 protein: CASSQVASGSPLHF
CDR3 DNA: TGCGCCAGCAGCCAAGTTGCTTCAGGTTCACCCCTCCACTTT

V gene: TRBV10-2
D gene: NA
clone size: NA
J gene: TRBJ1-1
CDR3 protein: CASSETGFQSTEAFF
CDR3 DNA: TGCGCCAGCAGTGAGACAGGGTTCCAGAGCACTGAAGCTTTCTTT

V gene: TRBV28
D gene: NA
clone size: NA
J gene: TRBJ2-5
CDR3 protein: CASSFTLLQETQYF
CDR3 DNA: TGTGCCAGCAGTTTTACACTGTTACAAGAGACCCAGTACTTC

V gene: TRBV5-1
D gene: NA
clone size: NA
J gene: TRBJ2-1
CDR3 protein: CASSLQGLGNEQFF
CDR3 DNA: TGCGCCAGCAGCTTGCAGGGCTTGGGGAATGAGCAGTTCTTC

V gene: TRBV30
D gene: NA
clone size: NA
J gene: TRBJ2-5
CDR3 protein: CAWSVAREETQYF
CDR3 DNA: TGTGCCTGGAGTGTCGCCAGGGAAGAGACCCAGTACTTC

V gene: TRBV7-9
D gene: NA
clone size: NA
J gene: TRBJ1-1
CDR3 protein: CASSPSGAYTEAFF
CDR3 DNA: TGTGCCAGCAGCCCTTCAGGGGCATACACTGAAGCTTTCTTT

V gene: TRBV30
D gene: TRBD1
clone size: NA
J gene: TRBJ1-2
CDR3 protein: CAWSVVPEQGVWGYTF
CDR3 DNA: TGTGCCTGGAGTGTAGTCCCGGAACAGGGGGTCTGGGGCTACACCTTC

V gene: TRBV5-1
D gene: NA
clone size: NA
J gene: TRBJ2-7
CDR3 protein: CASSLGYEQYF
CDR3 DNA: TGCGCCAGCAGCTTGGGGTACGAGCAGTACTTC

V gene: TRBV27
D gene: NA
clone size: NA
J gene: TRBJ1-2
CDR3 protein: CASSLDAGSIGGYTF
CDR3 DNA: TGTGCCAGCAGCTTGGATGCAGGGTCTATTGGGGGCTACACCTTC

V gene: TRBV28
D gene: NA
clone size: NA
J gene: TRBJ2-7
CDR3 protein: CASSLGRSYEQYF
CDR3 DNA: TGTGCCAGTTCCCTGGGCCGTTCCTACGAGCAGTACTTC

V gene: TRBV19
D gene: NA
clone size: NA
J gene: TRBJ1-5
CDR3 protein: CASSPLGQGLDQPQHF
CDR3 DNA: TGTGCCAGTAGCCCCCTGGGGCAGGGTTTAGATCAGCCCCAGCATTTT

V gene: TRBV5-4
D gene: NA
clone size: NA
J gene: TRBJ2-1
CDR3 protein: CASSYPPHRAGTYNEQFF
CDR3 DNA: TGTGCCAGCAGTTACCCCCCCCACAGAGCGGGGACATACAATGAGCAGTTCTTC

V gene: TRBV13
D gene: TRBD1
clone size: NA
J gene: TRBJ1-2
CDR3 protein: CASSTAGTGNYGYTF
CDR3 DNA: TGTGCCAGCAGCACAGCCGGGACAGGGAACTATGGCTACACCTTC

V gene: TRBV30
D gene: TRBD2
clone size: NA
J gene: TRBJ2-1
CDR3 protein: CAWTPLAGLYNEQFF
CDR3 DNA: TGTGCCTGGACCCCCCTAGCGGGCCTCTACAATGAGCAGTTCTTC

V gene: TRBV25-1
D gene: NA
clone size: few
J gene: TRBJ1-1
CDR3 protein: CASQENTEAFF
CDR3 DNA: TGTGCCAGTCAGGAGAACACTGAAGCTTTCTTT

V gene: TRBV5-6
D gene: NA
clone size: NA
J gene: TRBJ2-7
CDR3 protein: CASSSSYEQYF
CDR3 DNA: TGTGCCAGCAGCTCCTCCTACGAGCAGTACTTC

V gene: TRBV7-9
D gene: NA
clone size: NA
J gene: TRBJ2-4
CDR3 protein: CASSGEGAHIQYF
CDR3 DNA: TGTGCCAGCAGCGGAGAGGGCGCGCACATTCAGTACTTC

V gene: TRBV28
D gene: TRBD2
clone size: NA
J gene: TRBJ2-3
CDR3 protein: CASSNPTAWDYQLSTDTQYF
CDR3 DNA: TGTGCCAGCAGCAACCCCACGGCGTGGGACTACCAACTAAGCACAGATACGCAGTATTTT

V gene: TRBV2
D gene: NA
clone size: NA
J gene: TRBJ2-1
CDR3 protein: CASMGGVRNEQFF
CDR3 DNA: TGTGCCAGCATGGGGGGCGTAAGAAATGAGCAGTTCTTC

V gene: TRBV7-9
D gene: NA
clone size: NA
J gene: TRBJ2-4
CDR3 protein: CASSIGTNIQYF
CDR3 DNA: TGTGCCAGCAGCATCGGTACAAACATTCAGTACTTC

V gene: TRBV28
D gene: TRBD1
clone size: NA
J gene: TRBJ1-5
CDR3 protein: CASRGQGNQPQHF
CDR3 DNA: TGTGCCAGCAGAGGACAGGGTAATCAGCCCCAGCATTTT